This T cell receptor (beta chain) was sequenced during a study of Ad26.COV2.S vaccination and SARS-CoV-2 variants (dated by TCRdb to the early 2020s). Turning to the overall study: Donors in the vaccine arm were drawn from COV1001, a phase I-IIa trial of Ad26.COV2.S in healthy adults that was multicentre, randomized, double-blind and placebo-controlled. Blinding of investigators to trial group allocation was maintained during experiments and outcome assessment. A total of around 32 samples were included in the TCR-sequenced set, comprising around 19 Ad26.COV2.S vaccine recipients, 5 placebo recipients and 8 SARS-CoV-2 convalescent individuals. TCRbeta repertoire sequencing served as the tool for gauging how specific and how broad the SARS-CoV-2-reactive T cell receptors were following Ad26.COV2.S vaccination. Trial participants were randomized into five groups of five, in which low-dose or high-dose Ad26.COV2.S was given once or twice, or placebo was given on both occasions. Ad26.COV2.S was given intramuscularly at 5x10^10 or 1x10^11 viral particles, as a single shot or as two shots 56 days apart. Broader findings and caveats from the paper: According to the authors, total T cell responses may have been underestimated by the TCR breadth and depth analyses. The study was not powered to compare responses between vaccine doses or regimens. Ad26.COV2.S recipients had higher spike-specific TCR breadth than placebo recipients (P = 0.0014). Vaccine and placebo recipients had comparable non-spike TCR breadth, which fits with the vaccine containing only spike. Substantial breadth of spike-specific CD8+ and CD4+ T cell responses was reported after vaccination.

TCRbeta CDR3 regions were sequenced with the immunoSEQ Assay. After extraction, genomic DNA underwent amplification by bias-controlled multiplex PCR, followed by high-throughput sequencing. The authors processed their data as follows. Collapsing and filtering of sequences were performed to quantify the absolute abundance of each unique TCRbeta CDR3 region. T cell fraction was estimated by normalizing TCRbeta template counts to usable DNA, with usable DNA measured through amplification of reference genes found in all nucleated cells. Repertoire TCRs were annotated as SARS-CoV-2-specific when V gene, CDR3 amino acid sequence and J gene were exactly matched to a known reactive TCR set. The reference SARS-CoV-2 TCR set came from MIRA and was filtered for enrichment in COVID-19-positive ImmuneCODE repertoires, removing public or cross-reactive TCRs. Drawing on the MIRA antigens, annotated TCRs were analysed further at the level of specific ORF or position within ORF. Depth was the summed frequency of annotated unique rearrangements, while breadth was defined as annotated unique rearrangements over total unique productive rearrangements. Two-sided Wilcoxon rank-sum tests were used to compare TCR breadth between groups. TCRdb's version of the immuneACCESS table is confined to in-frame rearrangements and falls short of the full clone set. An unresolved V gene accounts for under half of the shortfall where checked; the remainder is of unknown origin. Clone size and V and J calls were adopted from that table, with D and trimming inferred from the DNA. This sample comprises roughly 680,000 clones, around 90% of them detected only once. The top ten constitute about 1.5% of the sample.

Per the publication, the treatment or condition label means: some 20 received Ad26.COV2.S at low or high dose, single or two shots; 5 received placebo; per-sample allocation not given. Repertoires of vaccine and placebo recipients were sequenced from samples taken on day 63 after the first injection. In Cohort 1b, 20 to 25 adults aged 18-55 years were enrolled at a single site in Boston, USA, between 29 July and 7 August 2020. As a vaccine, Ad26.COV2.S was a replication-incompetent adenovirus type 26 vector that expressed a prefusion-stabilized SARS-CoV-2 spike protein derived from the original Wuhan strain. As regards this clone: The specificity of this receptor is unknown. Per-base quality was not reported, and no clone a single base away is much larger than it.

CDR1 SNHLY and CDR2 FYNNEI were looked up in the germline V gene. From cysteine to phenylalanine, the CDR3 is 13 amino acids long. This entry keeps only the CDR3 DNA: 39 bases, framed from base 1. Relative to germline, V is 7 bases shorter and J is 5 bases shorter, with 14 bases between their ends. The receptor comes from a person aged 18-60 years who received the Ad26.COV2.S COVID-19 vaccine or a placebo. Source: peripheral blood, taken in a trial of Ad26.COV2.S vaccine versus placebo. The chain is made from TRBV2 and TRBJ2-5, with the D gene uncertain. The nucleotide sequence reads TGTGCCAGCACTAGAGGACGGGTGGAGACCCAGTACTTC. Translation gives CASTRGRVETQYF.